The clone carrying this T cell receptor beta chain showed up many times. This record comes from a study of read filtering for tumor transcriptome and immune sequencing. The germline V and J ends were trimmed by 5 bases and 6 bases, with 11 bases remaining between them. Germline values: CDR1 DFQATT, CDR2 SNEGSKA (reference sequence). The CDR3 sequence is 12 residues long. This library used roughly 400 ng RNA and molecular barcoded adaptors spanning alpha/delta and beta/gamma chains. In TCRdb, the reads were re-called with MiXCR into one record per CDR3 protein. The table has roughly 130,000 distinct CDR3 sequences, under 15% seen once.

Sequencing was carried out using a population of CD138-negative cells sorted from bone marrow. The J gene is TRBJ2-1, the V gene TRBV20-1; D uncertain. The clonotype originates from a donor older than 35 with multiple myeloma. The DNA of the CDR3 is TGCAGTGCTGGGCGGATGGTCAATGAGCAGTTCTTC. Translating gives CSAGRMVNEQFF.